This is a list of T cell receptor beta chains from one sample in a study of Ad26.COV2.S vaccination and SARS-CoV-2 variants. Clones were read by immunoSEQ multiplex PCR, and TCRdb kept only the in-frame ones, dropping some. The data hold around 450,000 clones, with about 89% observed a single time. The sequencing here drew on peripheral blood, taken in a trial of Ad26.COV2.S vaccine versus placebo. Every receptor here comes from a person aged 18-60 years who received the Ad26.COV2.S COVID-19 vaccine or a placebo. The CDR3 runs from the conserved cysteine through the conserved F or W. Fields, in order: clone size, J gene, V gene, D gene, CDR3 protein, CDR3 DNA. The D gene is left open where the match is weak. Only some rows state a clone size, as once, few, many or a class for expanded clones.

size: .; J: TRBJ1-4; V: TRBV30; D: .; CDR3: CAWTRGFEKLFF; DNA: TGTGCCTGGACCAGGGGTTTTGAAAAACTGTTTTTT
size: .; J: TRBJ2-7; V: TRBV28; D: .; CDR3: CASSLILGANEQYF; DNA: TGTGCCAGCAGTTTGATTCTGGGGGCCAACGAGCAGTACTTC
size: .; J: TRBJ2-2; V: TRBV3-1/TRBV3-2; D: .; CDR3: CASSQVGRGTGELFF; DNA: TGTGCCAGCAGCCAAGTAGGTAGGGGCACCGGGGAGCTGTTTTTT
size: once; J: TRBJ2-7; V: TRBV27; D: TRBD2; CDR3: CASRVTSAGSYEQYF; DNA: TGTGCCAGCAGGGTAACTAGCGCAGGCTCCTACGAGCAGTACTTC
size: .; J: TRBJ2-7; V: TRBV7-9; D: TRBD2; CDR3: CASSDLAGDSYEQYF; DNA: TGTGCCAGCTCCGACTTAGCGGGGGACTCCTACGAGCAGTACTTC
size: .; J: TRBJ1-6; V: TRBV19; D: TRBD1; CDR3: CASRTRTGNSPLHF; DNA: TGTGCCAGTAGGACACGGACAGGGAATTCACCCCTCCACTTT
size: few; J: TRBJ2-7; V: TRBV28; D: .; CDR3: CASSEAGSSYEQYF; DNA: TGTGCCAGCAGTGAGGCAGGTTCTTCCTACGAGCAGTACTTC
size: .; J: TRBJ1-2; V: TRBV16; D: TRBD1; CDR3: CASSLKPGQLYGYTF; DNA: TGTGCCAGCAGCCTCAAACCGGGACAGCTTTATGGCTACACCTTC
size: .; J: TRBJ2-7; V: TRBV6-5; D: .; CDR3: CASSYRAGYEQYF; DNA: TGTGCCAGCAGTTATCGGGCCGGCTACGAGCAGTACTTC
size: .; J: TRBJ2-2; V: TRBV28; D: .; CDR3: CASSPGLWKNTGELFF; DNA: TGTGCCAGCAGCCCCGGACTTTGGAAGAACACCGGGGAGCTGTTTTTT
size: .; J: TRBJ2-3; V: TRBV19; D: TRBD2; CDR3: CASSIRTSGPRTRTDTQYF; DNA: TGTGCCAGTAGTATAAGGACTAGCGGGCCTAGAACACGCACAGATACGCAGTATTTT
size: .; J: TRBJ2-1; V: TRBV7-8; D: .; CDR3: CASSLVGGQTHNEQFF; DNA: TGTGCCAGCAGCTTAGTTGGCGGGCAAACTCACAATGAGCAGTTCTTC
size: .; J: TRBJ2-7; V: TRBV6-2/TRBV6-3; D: .; CDR3: CASSYSRSGIEQYF; DNA: TGTGCCAGCAGTTACTCGAGATCAGGGATCGAGCAGTACTTC
size: .; J: TRBJ1-1; V: TRBV27; D: .; CDR3: CASSLSVMNTEAFF; DNA: TGTGCCAGCAGTTTATCGGTCATGAACACTGAAGCTTTCTTT
size: .; J: TRBJ2-7; V: TRBV28; D: .; CDR3: CASRGQGYEQYF; DNA: TGTGCCAGCAGAGGCCAGGGGTACGAGCAGTACTTC
size: once; J: TRBJ1-1; V: TRBV7-6; D: .; CDR3: CASSLDPVDRRPNTEAFF; DNA: TGTGCCAGCAGCTTAGATCCCGTCGACCGCAGACCGAACACTGAAGCTTTCTTT
size: .; J: TRBJ2-7; V: TRBV28; D: TRBD2; CDR3: CASSPLILAGSYEQYF; DNA: TGTGCCAGCAGTCCACTGATCCTAGCGGGTTCCTACGAGCAGTACTTC
size: once; J: TRBJ2-2; V: TRBV30; D: TRBD1; CDR3: CAWKTDRLGELFF; DNA: TGTGCCTGGAAGACGGACAGGCTGGGGGAGCTGTTTTTT
size: .; J: TRBJ1-6; V: TRBV15; D: .; CDR3: CATSRDGAGVFSPLHF; DNA: TGTGCCACCAGCAGAGATGGTGCAGGCGTGTTTTCACCCCTCCACTTT
size: .; J: TRBJ1-5; V: TRBV6-5; D: .; CDR3: CASRIDLSNQPQHF; DNA: TGTGCCAGCAGAATAGACCTTAGCAATCAGCCCCAGCATTTT
size: few; J: TRBJ1-2; V: TRBV7-9; D: TRBD1; CDR3: CASSLGQGYGYTF; DNA: TGTGCCAGCAGCTTAGGACAGGGTTATGGCTACACCTTC
size: .; J: TRBJ2-7; V: TRBV11-2; D: TRBD1; CDR3: CASSLRTGAPGYF; DNA: TGTGCCAGCAGCTTGCGGACAGGGGCCCCTGGGTACTTC
size: .; J: TRBJ2-6; V: TRBV15; D: .; CDR3: CATSKLSGANVLTF; DNA: TGTGCCACCAGCAAGCTCTCTGGGGCCAACGTCCTGACTTTC
size: .; J: TRBJ2-7; V: TRBV7-9; D: TRBD1; CDR3: CASSRTGTANYEQYF; DNA: TGTGCCAGCAGCCGTACCGGGACAGCAAACTACGAGCAGTACTTC
size: .; J: TRBJ2-1; V: TRBV13; D: .; CDR3: CASSLPGGTVTSYNEQFF; DNA: TGTGCCAGCAGCTTACCGGGGGGGACAGTGACCTCCTACAATGAGCAGTTCTTC
size: .; J: TRBJ2-7; V: TRBV10-3; D: TRBD2; CDR3: CAISGGGLAESTYEQYF; DNA: TGTGCCATCAGTGGAGGGGGACTAGCGGAGTCGACTTACGAGCAGTACTTC
size: .; J: TRBJ1-2; V: TRBV18; D: .; CDR3: CASSPAGGDYGYTF; DNA: TGTGCCAGCTCACCAGCGGGGGGAGACTATGGCTACACCTTC